This record covers a single T cell receptor (beta chain). The antigen is unknown. An end of the junction differs from the germline gene, which may be a read error. They got blood RNA out of unsorted whole blood and also pulled out germline DNA. These data belong to a study of tumor-infiltrating lymphocytes in primary liver carcinoma. TCR beta cDNA was reverse-transcribed from 500 to 550 ng of total RNA. The reaction used a constant-region primer and ProtoScript II reverse transcriptase. For TCR beta, libraries were produced by three nested multiplex PCR rounds using slightly modified ARM-PCR. The first two PCR rounds used TRBV1-TRBV30 forward primers with a C-beta reverse primer, about 10 cycles each. One entry per CDR3 protein, called by TCRdb with MiXCR from the multiplex PCR reads. The sample yields 330,000 or so distinct CDR3 sequences, less than 65% seen once. This CDR3 is built from 16 residues. The germline gives CDR1 MNHEY, CDR2 SVGAGI.

Whole-study results and caveats: Researchers did not compare CD4+ and CD8+ repertoires, as samples were bulk unsorted.

The sequence was collected from a man between 40 and 49 years old with primary liver carcinoma and hepatitis B virus infection. The chain couples TRBV6-5 to TRBJ1-6; TRBD1 might be the D (5 bases). Sequencing input: peripheral blood. The CDR3 is CVSSYGVSISGGPPHF. CDR3 sequence (DNA): TGTGTCAGCAGTTACGGTGTTTCGATCTCTGGGGGACCCCCCCACTTT.